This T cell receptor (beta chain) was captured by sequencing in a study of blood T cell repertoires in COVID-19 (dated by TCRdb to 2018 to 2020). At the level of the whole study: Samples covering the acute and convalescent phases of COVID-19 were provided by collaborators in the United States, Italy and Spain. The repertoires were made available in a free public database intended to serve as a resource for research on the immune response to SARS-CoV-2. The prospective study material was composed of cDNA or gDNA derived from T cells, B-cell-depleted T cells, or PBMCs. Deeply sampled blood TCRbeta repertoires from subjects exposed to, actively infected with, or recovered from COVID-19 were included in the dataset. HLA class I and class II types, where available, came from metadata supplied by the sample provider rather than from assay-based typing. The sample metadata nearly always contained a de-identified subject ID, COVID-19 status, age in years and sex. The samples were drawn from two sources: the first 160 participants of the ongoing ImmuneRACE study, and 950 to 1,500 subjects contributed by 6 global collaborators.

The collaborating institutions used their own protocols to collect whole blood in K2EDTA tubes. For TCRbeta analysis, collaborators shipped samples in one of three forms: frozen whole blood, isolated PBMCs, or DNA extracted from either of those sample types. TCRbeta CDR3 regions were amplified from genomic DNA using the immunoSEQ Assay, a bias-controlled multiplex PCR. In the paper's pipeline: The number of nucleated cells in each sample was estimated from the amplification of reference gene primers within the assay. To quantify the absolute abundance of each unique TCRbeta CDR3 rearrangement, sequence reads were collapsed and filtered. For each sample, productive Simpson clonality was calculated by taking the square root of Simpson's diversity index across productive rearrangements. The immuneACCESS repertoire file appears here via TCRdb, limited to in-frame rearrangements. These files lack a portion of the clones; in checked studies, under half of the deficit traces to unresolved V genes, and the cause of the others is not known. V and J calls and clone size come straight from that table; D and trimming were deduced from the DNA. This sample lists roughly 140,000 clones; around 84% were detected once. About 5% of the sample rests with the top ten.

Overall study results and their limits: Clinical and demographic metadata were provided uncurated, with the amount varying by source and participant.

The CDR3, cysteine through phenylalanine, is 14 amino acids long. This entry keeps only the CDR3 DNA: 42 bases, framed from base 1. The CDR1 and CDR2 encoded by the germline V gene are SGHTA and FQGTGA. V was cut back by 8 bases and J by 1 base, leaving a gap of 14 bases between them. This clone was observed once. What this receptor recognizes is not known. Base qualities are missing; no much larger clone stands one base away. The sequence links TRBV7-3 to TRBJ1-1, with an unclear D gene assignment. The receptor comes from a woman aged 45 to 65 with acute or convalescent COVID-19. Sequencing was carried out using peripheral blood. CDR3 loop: CASSGAPANTEAFF. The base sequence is TGTGCCAGCTCGGGAGCCCCAGCGAACACTGAAGCTTTCTTT. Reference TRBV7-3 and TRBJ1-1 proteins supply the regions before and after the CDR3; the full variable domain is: GAGVSQTPSNKVTEKGKYVELRCDPISGHTALYWYRQSLGQGPEFLIYFQGTGAADDSGLPNDRFFAVRPEGSVSTLKIQRTERGDSAVYLCASSGAPANTEAFFGQGTRLTVV.